The 5 T cell receptor beta chains given below trace back to one sample, sequenced in a study of type 1 regulatory T cells. Overall study findings and caveats: Compared with non-type 1 regulatory T cells, type 1 regulatory T cells showed a more restricted TCR repertoire.

Which antigens these TCRs recognize remains unknown. One entry per CDR3 protein, called by TCRdb with MiXCR from the reads. The sample yields roughly 71,000 distinct CDR3 sequences, about a fifth seen once. The source material was cultured type 1 regulatory T (Tr1) cells, either the whole culture or a sorted fraction (not recorded which). These receptors originate from a human donor in good health.

This clonotype was counted a few times. The chain combines TRBV12-3 or TRBV12-4 with TRBJ1-3; D remains unclear. This CDR3 is built from 12 residues. Trimming removed 2 bases from V and 1 base from J, with 0 bases in between. CDR3 in amino acids: CASSLSGNTIYF. The CDR3 nucleotides are TGTGCCAGCAGTTTATCTGGAAACACCATATATTTT.

The V and J genes are TRBV12-3 or TRBV12-4 and TRBJ2-1; D uncertain. This CDR3 is 13 amino acids long. Trimming cost V 2 bases and J 6 bases, with 8 bases left between them. The CDR3 DNA is TGTGCCAGCAGTTTACCTTCCCTCAATGAGCAGTTCTTC. It codes for CASSLPSLNEQFF.

This clonotype has ten or more counts. The chain has TRBV7-3 and TRBJ1-1; D not certain. Germline V gene sequence: CDR1 SGHTA, CDR2 FQGTGA. CDR3 length equals 13 residues. The ends were cut back, 0 bases at V and 1 base at J, with 3 bases in the middle. The CDR3 DNA is TGTGCCAGCAGCTTAACGGGGAACACTGAAGCTTTCTTT. Translated: CASSLTGNTEAFF.

This clonotype appeared a few times. V is TRBV2 and J is TRBJ2-2; D is perhaps TRBD2 (6 bases). V was trimmed by 3 bases and J by 0 bases, leaving 11 bases between them. Looked up from germline, CDR1 is SNHLY and CDR2 is FYNNEI. The CDR3 is 16 residues long. The CDR3 region is CASSDLPSANTGELFF. In DNA, the CDR3 is TGTGCCAGCAGTGATCTTCCTAGCGCGAACACCGGGGAGCTGTTTTTT.

Details on this clonotype: Mismatch with germline at one junction end may stem from a read error. The V and J genes are TRBV12-3 or TRBV12-4 and TRBJ1-5, with D perhaps TRBD1 (6 bases). The CDR3 sequence is 15 residues long. This chain's CDR3 is CVSSSSRGERQPQHF. For the CDR3, the DNA is TGTGTCAGCAGTTCCTCCAGGGGCGAGAGACAGCCCCAGCATTTT.